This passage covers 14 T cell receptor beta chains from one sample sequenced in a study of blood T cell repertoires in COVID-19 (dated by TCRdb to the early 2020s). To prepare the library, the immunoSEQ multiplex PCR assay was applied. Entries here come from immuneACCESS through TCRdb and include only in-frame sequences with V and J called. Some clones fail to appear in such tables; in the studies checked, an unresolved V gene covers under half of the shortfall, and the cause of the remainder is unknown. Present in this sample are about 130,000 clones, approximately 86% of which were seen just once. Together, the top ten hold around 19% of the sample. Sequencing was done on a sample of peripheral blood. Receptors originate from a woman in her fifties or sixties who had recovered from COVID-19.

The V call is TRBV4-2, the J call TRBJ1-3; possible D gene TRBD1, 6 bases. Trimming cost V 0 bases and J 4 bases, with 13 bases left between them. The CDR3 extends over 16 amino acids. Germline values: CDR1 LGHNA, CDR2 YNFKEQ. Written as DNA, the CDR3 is TGTGCCAGCAGCCAAGATAGGTCAACAGGGGGAAACACCATATATTTT. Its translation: CASSQDRSTGGNTIYF.

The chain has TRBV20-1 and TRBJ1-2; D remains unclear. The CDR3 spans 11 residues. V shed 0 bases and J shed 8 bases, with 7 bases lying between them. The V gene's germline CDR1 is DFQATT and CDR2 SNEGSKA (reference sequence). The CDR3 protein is CSARDVRGYTF. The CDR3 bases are TGCAGTGCTAGAGATGTGAGGGGCTACACCTTC.

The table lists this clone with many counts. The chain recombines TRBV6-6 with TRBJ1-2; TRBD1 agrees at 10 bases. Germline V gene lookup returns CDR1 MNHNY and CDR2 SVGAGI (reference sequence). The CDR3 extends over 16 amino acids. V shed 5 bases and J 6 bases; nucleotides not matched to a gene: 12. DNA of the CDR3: TGTGCCAGCAGTCCGGACAGGGGGGGTTTTGTGGATGGCTACACCTTC. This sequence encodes CASSPDRGGFVDGYTF.

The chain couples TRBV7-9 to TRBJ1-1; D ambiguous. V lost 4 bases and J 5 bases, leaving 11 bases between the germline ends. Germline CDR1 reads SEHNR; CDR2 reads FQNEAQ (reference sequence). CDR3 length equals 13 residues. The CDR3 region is CASSYIEGTEAFF. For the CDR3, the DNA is TGTGCCAGCAGCTACATCGAGGGTACTGAAGCTTTCTTT.

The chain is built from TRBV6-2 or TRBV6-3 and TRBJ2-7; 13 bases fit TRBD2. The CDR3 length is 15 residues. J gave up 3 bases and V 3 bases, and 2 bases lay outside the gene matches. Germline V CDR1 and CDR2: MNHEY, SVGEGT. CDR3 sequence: CASSYRTSGSYEQYF. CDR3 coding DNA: TGTGCCAGCAGTTATCGGACTAGCGGGAGCTACGAGCAGTACTTC.

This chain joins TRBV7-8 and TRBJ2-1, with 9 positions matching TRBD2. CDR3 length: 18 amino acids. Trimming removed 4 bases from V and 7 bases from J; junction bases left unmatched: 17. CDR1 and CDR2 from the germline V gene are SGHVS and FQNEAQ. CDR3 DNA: TGTGCCAGCAGCTCGTCTGTTACGGCGGGAGGGCCGAGTAATGAGCAGTTCTTC. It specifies CASSSSVTAGGPSNEQFF.

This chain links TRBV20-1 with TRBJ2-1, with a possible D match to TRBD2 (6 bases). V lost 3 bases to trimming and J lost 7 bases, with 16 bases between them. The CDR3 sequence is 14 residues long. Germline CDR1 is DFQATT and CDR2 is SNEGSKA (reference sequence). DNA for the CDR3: TGCAGTGCTAGTGGCGGGGCCCAAGGGAATGAGCAGTTCTTC. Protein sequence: CSASGGAQGNEQFF.

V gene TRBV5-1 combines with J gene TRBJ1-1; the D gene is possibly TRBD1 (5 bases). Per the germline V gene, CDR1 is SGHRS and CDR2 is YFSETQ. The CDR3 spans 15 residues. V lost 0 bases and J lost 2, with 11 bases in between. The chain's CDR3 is CASSLVLGLNTEAFF. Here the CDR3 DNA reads TGCGCCAGCAGCTTGGTTTTGGGGCTTAACACTGAAGCTTTCTTT.

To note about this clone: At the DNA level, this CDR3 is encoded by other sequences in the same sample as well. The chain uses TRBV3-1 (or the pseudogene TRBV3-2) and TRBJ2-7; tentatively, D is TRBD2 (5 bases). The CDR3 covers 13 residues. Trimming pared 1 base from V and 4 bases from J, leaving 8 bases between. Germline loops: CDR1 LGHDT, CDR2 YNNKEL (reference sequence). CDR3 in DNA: TGTGCCAGCAGCCAAGGTCGGGGTTACGAGCAGTACTTC. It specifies CASSQGRGYEQYF.

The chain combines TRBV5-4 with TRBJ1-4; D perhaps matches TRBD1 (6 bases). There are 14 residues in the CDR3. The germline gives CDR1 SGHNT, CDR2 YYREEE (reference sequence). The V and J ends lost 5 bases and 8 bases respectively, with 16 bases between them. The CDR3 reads CASSFVGGEEKLFF. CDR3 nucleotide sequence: TGTGCCAGCAGTTTTGTAGGGGGTGAGGAAAAACTGTTTTTT.

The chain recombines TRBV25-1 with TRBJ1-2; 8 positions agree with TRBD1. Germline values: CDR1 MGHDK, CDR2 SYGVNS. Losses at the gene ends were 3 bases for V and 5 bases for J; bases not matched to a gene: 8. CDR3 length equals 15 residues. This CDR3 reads CASSDRKTGVYGYTF. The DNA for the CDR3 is TGTGCCAGCAGTGATCGTAAGACAGGGGTATATGGCTACACCTTC.

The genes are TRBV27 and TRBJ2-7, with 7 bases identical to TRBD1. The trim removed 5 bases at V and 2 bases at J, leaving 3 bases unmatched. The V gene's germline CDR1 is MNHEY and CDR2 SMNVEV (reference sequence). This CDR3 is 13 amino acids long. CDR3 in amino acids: CASSPTGTYEQYF. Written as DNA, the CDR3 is TGTGCCAGCAGTCCGACAGGGACCTACGAGCAGTACTTC.

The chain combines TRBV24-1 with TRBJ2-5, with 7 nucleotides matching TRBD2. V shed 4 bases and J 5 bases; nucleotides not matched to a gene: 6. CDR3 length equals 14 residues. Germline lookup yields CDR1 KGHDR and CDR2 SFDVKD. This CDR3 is CATSEAGRGETQYF. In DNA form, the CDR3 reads TGTGCCACCAGTGAGGCGGGGCGGGGGGAGACCCAGTACTTC.

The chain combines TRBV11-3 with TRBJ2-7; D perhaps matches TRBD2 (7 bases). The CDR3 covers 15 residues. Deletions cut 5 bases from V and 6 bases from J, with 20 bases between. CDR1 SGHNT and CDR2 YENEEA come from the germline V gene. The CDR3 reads CASSRGGGMGTEQYF. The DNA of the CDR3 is TGTGCCAGCAGCCGAGGCGGGGGCATGGGAACCGAGCAGTACTTC.